Listed below are T cell receptor beta chains from one sample, sequenced in a study of T cell changes during pregnancy in multiple sclerosis. Using immunoSEQ multiplex PCR, the repertoire was profiled, and TCRdb retains in-frame clones only, with some absent. The sample gives about 47,000 clones, around nine tenths of which show up once; under 2% is in the top ten. The material sequenced was peripheral blood, taken in the first trimester of pregnancy. Receptors were obtained from a female donor with multiple sclerosis, enrolled in a pregnancy study. The CDR3 runs from the conserved cysteine through the conserved F or W. D genes are given only for firm matches. Clone size appears in some rows only: once, few, many, or a class for an expanded clone.

>TRBJ1-3|.|TRBV7-9|.
TGTGCCAGCAGCTTTGGTGGGGGCTACTCTGGAAACACCATATATTTT
CASSFGGGYSGNTIYF
>TRBJ2-1|.|TRBV27|.
TGTGCCAGCAGCTACTACGGACACGGACCTTCGGATGAGCAGTTCTTC
CASSYYGHGPSDEQFF
>TRBJ2-7|once|TRBV6-5|.
TGTGCCAGCAGTTACTCGGGGGGTCTAAGCTCCTACGAGCAGTACTTC
CASSYSGGLSSYEQYF
>TRBJ1-5|.|TRBV11-2|TRBD1
TGTGCCAGCAGCCCAGGGACAGGACTAAATCAGCCCCAGCATTTT
CASSPGTGLNQPQHF
>TRBJ1-4|.|TRBV5-6|.
TGTGCCAGCAGCCCCTCGACAGCAACTAATGAAAAACTGTTTTTT
CASSPSTATNEKLFF
>TRBJ1-3|.|TRBV18|TRBD1
TGTGCCAGCTCCTTCGACAGGGCTGGAAACACCATATATTTT
CASSFDRAGNTIYF
>TRBJ1-4|.|TRBV30|TRBD1
TGTGCCTGGGGGACAGGGTATAATGAAAAACTGTTTTTT
CAWGTGYNEKLFF
>TRBJ1-1|.|TRBV4-1|TRBD1
TGCGCCAGCAGCCCCTTAGGGGGCGGACAGGGGAACACTGAAGCTTTCTTT
CASSPLGGGQGNTEAFF
>TRBJ2-1|.|TRBV18|.
TGTGCCAGCTCACCGACGGGGGAGGGGGCCTACAATGAGCAGTTCTTC
CASSPTGEGAYNEQFF
>TRBJ1-6|.|TRBV19|.
TGTGCCACCCATCCGGGAGAAGGGTTGGGTAATTCACCCCTCCACTTT
CATHPGEGLGNSPLHF
>TRBJ2-7|.|TRBV2|.
TGTGCCAGCAGGAGAGACAGGTTCTACGAGCAGTACTTC
CASRRDRFYEQYF
>TRBJ1-2|.|TRBV27|.
TGTGCCAGCAGTTCACAAAGAGCGGGGTATGGCTACACCTTC
CASSSQRAGYGYTF
>TRBJ2-7|.|TRBV11-2|TRBD1
TGTGCCAGCAGTTTAGGGGACAGGGGTCTTGGCGAGCAGTACTTC
CASSLGDRGLGEQYF
>TRBJ1-3|.|TRBV5-1|.
TGCGCCAGCAGCTGGGGCTTACAGTCAAACTCTGGAAACACCATATATTTT
CASSWGLQSNSGNTIYF
>TRBJ1-6|.|TRBV27|TRBD1
TGTGCCAGCACCCCCTACAGGGGAGATTCACCCCTCCACTTT
CASTPYRGDSPLHF